This TCR beta chain was captured by sequencing in a study of T-cell memory formation after mild COVID-19. On the study more broadly: TCR clusters showed largely donor specificity.

The TCR alpha and TCR beta cDNA libraries, bearing sample barcodes and UMIs, were generated by 5'RACE using constant-segment primers. Each CDR3 protein gets one entry after TCRdb re-called the 5' RACE reads with MiXCR. This repertoire shows some 150,000 distinct CDR3 sequences, roughly a quarter found once; its top ten account for approximately 24%. The CDR3 length is 14 residues. Trimming at V came to 1 base and at J to 2 bases, leaving 4 bases not matched to a gene. CDR1 DFQATT and CDR2 SNEGSKA come from the germline V gene (reference sequence). Overall study results and limits: Among CD4+ contracting clones, most were CM and EM, and CD8+ ones EMRA.

Comments on this clonotype: Its antigen is as yet unknown.

Source material: PBMCs or a T cell subset sorted from them (not recorded which). The receptor's source is an adult woman who had mild COVID-19 (a few samples of this study predate the infection). Cell type and time point are not known. The chain joins TRBV20-1 to TRBJ1-2, with 7 bases lining up with TRBD1. CDR3 nucleotide sequence: TGCAGTGCTAGAGCAGACAGGGCGAACTATGGCTACACCTTC. Translation: CSARADRANYGYTF.